These T cell receptor beta chains were read from a single sample in a study of regulatory and conventional T cells in RAG deficiency. TCRdb's table, derived via immunoSEQ multiplex PCR, lists solely in-frame clones and lacks some. Of about 19,000 clones in the sample, approximately 88% were seen once. The sample was also reused in another study, on regulatory T cells.

What was sequenced was Tregs sorted from blood. The receptors were gathered from a human donor in good health. CDR3s include the opening cysteine and the closing phenylalanine or tryptophan. D genes are given only for firm matches. Not all rows give a size; the values are once, few, many and, for expanded clones, a class.

v_call: TRBV5-1
j_call: TRBJ2-2
clone_size: .
d_call: .
cdr3_nt: TGCGCCAGCAGCAAGGAGGGGGCTTGGGTGACCGGGGAGCTGTTTTTT
cdr3_aa: CASSKEGAWVTGELFF

v_call: TRBV5-1
j_call: TRBJ1-1
clone_size: .
d_call: .
cdr3_nt: TGCGCCAGCAGCCCCAAGGGGACGCAGAACACTGAAGCTTTCTTT
cdr3_aa: CASSPKGTQNTEAFF

v_call: TRBV30
j_call: TRBJ1-3
clone_size: .
d_call: .
cdr3_nt: TGTGCCTGGAGTCGCCGGGGACCCAATATTGGAAACACCATATATTTT
cdr3_aa: CAWSRRGPNIGNTIYF

v_call: TRBV19
j_call: TRBJ2-3
clone_size: .
d_call: .
cdr3_nt: TGTGCCAGTAGTATAAACCCCCCCACTTGGGGGGAGAGCACAGATACGCAGTATTTT
cdr3_aa: CASSINPPTWGESTDTQYF

v_call: TRBV6-1
j_call: TRBJ2-1
clone_size: .
d_call: .
cdr3_nt: TGTGCCAGCAGTGGGTCCCCTACTAGCTCTTCGGGTAATGAGCAGTTCTTC
cdr3_aa: CASSGSPTSSSGNEQFF

v_call: TRBV5-8
j_call: TRBJ1-2
clone_size: once
d_call: TRBD1
cdr3_nt: TGTGCCAGCAGCTTCCGGGACAGGGGCGCTTACAGCTATGGCTACACCTTC
cdr3_aa: CASSFRDRGAYSYGYTF

v_call: TRBV7-9
j_call: TRBJ2-5
clone_size: .
d_call: .
cdr3_nt: TGTGCCAGCAGTTCACCCCGGGACCAGGAGACCCAGTACTTC
cdr3_aa: CASSSPRDQETQYF

v_call: TRBV6-1
j_call: TRBJ1-3
clone_size: .
d_call: .
cdr3_nt: TGTGCCAGCAGTGGGTCGACAGCGACCTCTGGAAACACCATATATTTT
cdr3_aa: CASSGSTATSGNTIYF

v_call: TRBV15
j_call: TRBJ2-3
clone_size: .
d_call: .
cdr3_nt: TGTGCCACCAGCAGTCCCGGAACAGATACGCAGTATTTT
cdr3_aa: CATSSPGTDTQYF

v_call: TRBV5-1
j_call: TRBJ2-1
clone_size: few
d_call: .
cdr3_nt: TGCGCCAGCAGCTTGAGGGCAGGTGCGCAAAATGAGCAGTTCTTC
cdr3_aa: CASSLRAGAQNEQFF

v_call: TRBV25-1
j_call: TRBJ1-6
clone_size: .
d_call: TRBD1
cdr3_nt: TGTGCCAGCAAACCGGGACAGTATAATTCACCCCTCCACTTT
cdr3_aa: CASKPGQYNSPLHF

v_call: TRBV18
j_call: TRBJ1-5
clone_size: .
d_call: .
cdr3_nt: TGTGCCAGCTCACCACTGCATGACCAGCCCCAGCATTTT
cdr3_aa: CASSPLHDQPQHF

v_call: TRBV6-1
j_call: TRBJ2-2
clone_size: .
d_call: .
cdr3_nt: TGTGCCAGCGGTTGGCAGGAAAGCACCGGGGAGCTGTTTTTT
cdr3_aa: CASGWQESTGELFF

v_call: TRBV9
j_call: TRBJ1-1
clone_size: .
d_call: .
cdr3_nt: TGTGCCAGCAGCGTCTCCCGGAGGGCGAGGGGCACTGAAGCTTTCTTT
cdr3_aa: CASSVSRRARGTEAFF

v_call: TRBV6-5
j_call: TRBJ2-1
clone_size: .
d_call: TRBD2
cdr3_nt: TGTGCCAGCAGCCCCGGACTAGCGGGAGACAATGAGCAGTTCTTC
cdr3_aa: CASSPGLAGDNEQFF

v_call: TRBV6-1
j_call: TRBJ2-7
clone_size: .
d_call: .
cdr3_nt: TGTGCCAGCAGTGAATTCTACGAGCAGTACTTC
cdr3_aa: CASSEFYEQYF

v_call: TRBV6-5
j_call: TRBJ2-3
clone_size: .
d_call: .
cdr3_nt: TGTGCCAGCAGTTCTAGCTTTGGGAGCACAGATACGCAGTATTTT
cdr3_aa: CASSSSFGSTDTQYF

v_call: TRBV5-8
j_call: TRBJ1-1
clone_size: .
d_call: .
cdr3_nt: TGTGCCAGCAGCTTCGTTGGAGAAGCTTTCTTT
cdr3_aa: CASSFVGEAFF

v_call: TRBV5-6
j_call: TRBJ1-2
clone_size: .
d_call: .
cdr3_nt: TGTGCCAGCAGCTTGGCTGGTGGCAGTTCCTATGGCTACACCTTC
cdr3_aa: CASSLAGGSSYGYTF

v_call: TRBV6-4
j_call: TRBJ2-7
clone_size: .
d_call: TRBD1
cdr3_nt: TGTACCCCGACAGGGGTCCACTACTACGAGCAGTACTTC
cdr3_aa: CTPTGVHYYEQYF

v_call: TRBV7-9
j_call: TRBJ1-2
clone_size: .
d_call: .
cdr3_nt: TGTGCCAGCAGCTTAGGGGGGCGAGGCTACACCTTC
cdr3_aa: CASSLGGRGYTF

v_call: TRBV7-7
j_call: TRBJ2-7
clone_size: .
d_call: .
cdr3_nt: TGTGCTAGCAGCAAGTCCGGGGGATCATCCGAGCAGTACTTC
cdr3_aa: CASSKSGGSSEQYF

v_call: TRBV5-4
j_call: TRBJ2-1
clone_size: .
d_call: .
cdr3_nt: TGTGCCAGCAGCTTGGCGGGGAGATCTGAGCAGTTCTTC
cdr3_aa: CASSLAGRSEQFF

v_call: TRBV4-3
j_call: TRBJ2-3
clone_size: .
d_call: TRBD2
cdr3_nt: TGCGCCAGCAGCACCCGACTAGCCTCCGGCACAGATACGCAGTATTTT
cdr3_aa: CASSTRLASGTDTQYF

v_call: TRBV14
j_call: TRBJ2-1
clone_size: few
d_call: TRBD1
cdr3_nt: TGTGCCAGCAGCCAAGACATAAGGGACAGAGAGTTCTTC
cdr3_aa: CASSQDIRDREFF

v_call: TRBV11-2
j_call: TRBJ1-2
clone_size: .
d_call: .
cdr3_nt: TGTGCCAGCAGCTTAAGTCAGGGCTATGGCTACACCTTC
cdr3_aa: CASSLSQGYGYTF

v_call: TRBV5-1
j_call: TRBJ1-1
clone_size: .
d_call: .
cdr3_nt: TGCGCCAGCAGCTTGCAGGGGAGGAGAGCTTTCTTT
cdr3_aa: CASSLQGRRAFF

v_call: TRBV6-5
j_call: TRBJ2-5
clone_size: .
d_call: TRBD1
cdr3_nt: TGTGCCAGCAACAGGGGACCGGGAGAGACCCAGTACTTC
cdr3_aa: CASNRGPGETQYF

v_call: TRBV5-1
j_call: TRBJ1-6
clone_size: .
d_call: .
cdr3_nt: TGCGCCAGCAGGGGACAAGATAATTCACCCCTCCACTTT
cdr3_aa: CASRGQDNSPLHF

v_call: TRBV5-1
j_call: TRBJ2-2
clone_size: once
d_call: .
cdr3_nt: TGCGCCAGCAGCTTGGGTCAGTCGAACACCGGGGAGCTGTTTTTT
cdr3_aa: CASSLGQSNTGELFF

v_call: TRBV7-3
j_call: TRBJ2-1
clone_size: .
d_call: TRBD2
cdr3_nt: TGTGCCAGCAGCTTATGGGCTAAAGCGGGAGCCCTCAACAATGAGCAGTTCTTC
cdr3_aa: CASSLWAKAGALNNEQFF

v_call: TRBV5-1
j_call: TRBJ2-7
clone_size: .
d_call: .
cdr3_nt: TGCGCCAGCATGGGGCAGGGGATAGCGGGCGAGCAGTACTTC
cdr3_aa: CASMGQGIAGEQYF

v_call: TRBV6-5
j_call: TRBJ2-3
clone_size: .
d_call: .
cdr3_nt: TGTGCCAGCAGTTACCGGGGGGCCACAGATACGCAGTATTTT
cdr3_aa: CASSYRGATDTQYF

v_call: TRBV27
j_call: TRBJ2-2
clone_size: .
d_call: .
cdr3_nt: TGTGCCAGCTTATCCCTAACAGGAACGAACACCGGGGAGCTGTTTTTT
cdr3_aa: CASLSLTGTNTGELFF

v_call: TRBV5-4
j_call: TRBJ1-1
clone_size: .
d_call: .
cdr3_nt: TGTGCCAGCAGCTTGTGGGGGGCGGACACTGAAGCTTTCTTT
cdr3_aa: CASSLWGADTEAFF

v_call: TRBV28
j_call: TRBJ1-4
clone_size: .
d_call: .
cdr3_nt: TGTGCCAGCAGTCCTCTAGGCAGTACAGGAAAACTGTTTTTT
cdr3_aa: CASSPLGSTGKLFF

v_call: TRBV7-6
j_call: TRBJ2-2
clone_size: .
d_call: TRBD2
cdr3_nt: TGTGCCAGCAGCTTAGGACTAGCGGGGGCCACCGGGGAGCTGTTTTTT
cdr3_aa: CASSLGLAGATGELFF

v_call: TRBV11-3
j_call: TRBJ2-3
clone_size: .
d_call: .
cdr3_nt: TGTGCCAGCAGCGCTGGGGAGGACGGGTACACAGATACGCAGTATTTT
cdr3_aa: CASSAGEDGYTDTQYF

v_call: TRBV5-6
j_call: TRBJ2-7
clone_size: .
d_call: TRBD1
cdr3_nt: TGTGCCAGCAGCTGGAAACAGGGGGTCGGCGAGCAGTACTTC
cdr3_aa: CASSWKQGVGEQYF

v_call: TRBV7-9
j_call: TRBJ2-2
clone_size: .
d_call: .
cdr3_nt: TGTGCCAGCAGCCCGTATCTTAACACCGGGGAGCTGTTTTTT
cdr3_aa: CASSPYLNTGELFF

v_call: TRBV10-2
j_call: TRBJ1-1
clone_size: .
d_call: .
cdr3_nt: TGCGCCAGCAGTGAGCCATGGGGCTTGGGCACTGAAGCTTTCTTT
cdr3_aa: CASSEPWGLGTEAFF

v_call: TRBV27
j_call: TRBJ2-1
clone_size: .
d_call: TRBD2
cdr3_nt: TGTGCCAGCAGTTCCGGGACTAGCGGGAGGAATATCAATGAGCAGTTCTTC
cdr3_aa: CASSSGTSGRNINEQFF

v_call: TRBV5-5
j_call: TRBJ2-1
clone_size: .
d_call: .
cdr3_nt: TGTGCCAGCAGCTTGGCGGCACGTTCCTACAATGAGCAGTTCTTC
cdr3_aa: CASSLAARSYNEQFF

v_call: TRBV2
j_call: TRBJ2-7
clone_size: few
d_call: .
cdr3_nt: TGTGCCAGCAGTGGGGGATGGGGTACTAGCAAACCTTCCTACGAGCAGTACTTC
cdr3_aa: CASSGGWGTSKPSYEQYF

v_call: TRBV5-6
j_call: TRBJ2-5
clone_size: .
d_call: .
cdr3_nt: TGTGCCAGCAGCCGGACGCGGGACAGCCGCCGGAAGACCCAGTACTTC
cdr3_aa: CASSRTRDSRRKTQYF

v_call: TRBV19
j_call: TRBJ1-2
clone_size: .
d_call: TRBD1
cdr3_nt: TGTGCCAGTACCACCCCGGACAGGGGTTATGGCTACACCTTC
cdr3_aa: CASTTPDRGYGYTF

v_call: TRBV2
j_call: TRBJ1-2
clone_size: .
d_call: .
cdr3_nt: TGTGCCAGCAGTATGGGCCCCGATTATGGCTACACCTTC
cdr3_aa: CASSMGPDYGYTF

v_call: TRBV30
j_call: TRBJ2-2
clone_size: few
d_call: TRBD2
cdr3_nt: TGTGCCTGGAGGGGCGGGGGGGCCGGGGAGCTGTTTTTT
cdr3_aa: CAWRGGGAGELFF

v_call: TRBV7-6
j_call: TRBJ2-1
clone_size: .
d_call: .
cdr3_nt: TGTGCCAGCAGCAAAACGACGCGGATTAACTCCTACAATGAGCAGTTCTTC
cdr3_aa: CASSKTTRINSYNEQFF

v_call: TRBV27
j_call: TRBJ2-3
clone_size: few
d_call: TRBD1
cdr3_nt: TGTGCCAGCAGTCGGTTGGGGACAGGGAGTCGAACAGATACGCAGTATTTT
cdr3_aa: CASSRLGTGSRTDTQYF

v_call: TRBV19
j_call: TRBJ1-5
clone_size: once
d_call: .
cdr3_nt: TGTGCCAGTAGTATTTCAGACGGCAATCAGCCCCAGCATTTT
cdr3_aa: CASSISDGNQPQHF

v_call: TRBV30
j_call: TRBJ1-2
clone_size: .
d_call: .
cdr3_nt: TGTGCCGAAATCGGGGGCGGACACTACACCTTC
cdr3_aa: CAEIGGGHYTF

v_call: TRBV6-5
j_call: TRBJ2-4
clone_size: .
d_call: .
cdr3_nt: TGTGCCAGCATACCGGATGAAAACATTCAGTACTTC
cdr3_aa: CASIPDENIQYF

v_call: TRBV30
j_call: TRBJ1-2
clone_size: once
d_call: .
cdr3_nt: TGTGCCTGGAGCGGGGGAGGCTATGGCTACACCTTC
cdr3_aa: CAWSGGGYGYTF

v_call: TRBV7-3
j_call: TRBJ2-3
clone_size: .
d_call: .
cdr3_nt: TGTGCCAGCAGCTTGGGCGGGTATAGCACAGATACGCAGTATTTT
cdr3_aa: CASSLGGYSTDTQYF

v_call: TRBV5-1
j_call: TRBJ2-2
clone_size: .
d_call: TRBD2
cdr3_nt: TGCGCCAGCAGCCAAGGGGGACTAGCAGCGAACACCGGGGAGCTGTTTTTT
cdr3_aa: CASSQGGLAANTGELFF

v_call: TRBV19
j_call: TRBJ1-6
clone_size: .
d_call: .
cdr3_nt: TGTGCCAGTAGCCCCTCCAGACCCACGAGCTCCTATAATTCACCCCTCCACTTT
cdr3_aa: CASSPSRPTSSYNSPLHF

v_call: TRBV9
j_call: TRBJ2-2
clone_size: .
d_call: .
cdr3_nt: TGTGCCAGCAGCGTAGGAGGGGGGGTAACCGGGGAGCTGTTTTTT
cdr3_aa: CASSVGGGVTGELFF